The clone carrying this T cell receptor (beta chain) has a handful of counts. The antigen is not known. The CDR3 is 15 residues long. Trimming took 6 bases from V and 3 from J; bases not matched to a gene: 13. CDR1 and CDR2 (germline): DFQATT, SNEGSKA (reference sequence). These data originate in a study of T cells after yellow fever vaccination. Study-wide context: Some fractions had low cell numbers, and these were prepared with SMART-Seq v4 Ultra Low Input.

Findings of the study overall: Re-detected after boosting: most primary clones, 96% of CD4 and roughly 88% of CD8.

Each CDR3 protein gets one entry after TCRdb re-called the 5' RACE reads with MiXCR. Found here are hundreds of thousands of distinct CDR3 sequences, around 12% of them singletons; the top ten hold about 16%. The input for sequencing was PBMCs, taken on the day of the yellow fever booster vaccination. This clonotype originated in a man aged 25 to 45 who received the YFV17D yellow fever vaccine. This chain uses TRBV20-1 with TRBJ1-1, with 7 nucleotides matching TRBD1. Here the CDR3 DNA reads TGCAGTGCCCTGGATATGGGGACAGTTGACACTGAAGCTTTCTTT. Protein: CSALDMGTVDTEAFF.